The next 24 T cell receptor beta chains were all read from a single sample in a study of blood T cell repertoires in COVID-19. Repertoires were generated with immunoSEQ multiplex PCR, while TCRdb's copy carries only in-frame clones and drops some. The profile shows over 60,000 clones, about 88% of them singletons. Sequenced input: peripheral blood. The origin of the receptors is a woman aged 50 to 60 with active COVID-19.

The DNA of the CDR3 is TGTGCCAGCAGCTCTGCGGGGGCGAACGGAAACACCATATATTTT. This sequence encodes CASSSAGANGNTIYF. This chain connects TRBV27 to TRBJ1-3; D is perhaps TRBD1 (6 bases). This CDR3 has 15 amino acids. The germline V gene encodes CDR1 MNHEY and CDR2 SMNVEV (reference sequence). V lost 6 bases, J lost 4 bases, and 16 bases lay in between.

The chain employs TRBV5-8 and TRBJ2-1, with TRBD2 identical over 9 bases. With V trimmed by 2 bases and J by 6 bases, 6 bases remained unmatched. The germline V gene has CDR1 SGHTS and CDR2 YDEGEE. This CDR3 is 15 amino acids long. The CDR3 protein is CASSFGLAWANEQFF. DNA for the CDR3: TGTGCCAGCAGCTTCGGACTAGCGTGGGCCAATGAGCAGTTCTTC.

The genes are TRBV2 and TRBJ2-4; 12 nucleotides match TRBD2. The length of the CDR3 is 19 residues. The V gene's germline CDR1 is SNHLY and CDR2 FYNNEI. Trimming took 4 bases from V and 3 from J; bases not matched to a gene: 13. This chain's CDR3 is CASSGRTSGAAVGKNIQYF. In DNA, the CDR3 is TGTGCCAGCAGTGGAAGGACTAGCGGGGCGGCGGTAGGCAAAAACATTCAGTACTTC.

The J gene is TRBJ2-1, the V gene TRBV7-6; 12 bases fit TRBD2. Trimming at V came to 5 bases and at J to 5 bases, leaving 7 bases not matched to a gene. The CDR3 is made up of 16 amino acids. Germline CDR1 reads SGHVS; CDR2 reads FNYEAQ. CDR3 region: CASSPRLAGANNEQFF. The CDR3 region has the DNA TGTGCCAGCAGCCCGAGACTAGCGGGAGCTAACAATGAGCAGTTCTTC. The full variable domain, its missing parts supplied by reference TRBV7-6 and TRBJ2-1, is GAGVSQSPRYKVTKRGQDVALRCDPISGHVSLYWYRQALGQGPEFLTYFNYEAQQDKSGLPNDRFSAERPEGSISTLTIQRTEQRDSAMYRCASSPRLAGANNEQFFGPGTRLTVL.

The rearrangement joins TRBV5-6 to TRBJ2-7, with 9 bases aligning to TRBD2. Unmatched junction bases numbered 3, after V lost 0 bases and J lost 2 bases. Germline-derived CDR1 and CDR2 are SGHDT and YYEEEE. CDR3 length: 15 amino acids. Written as DNA, the CDR3 is TGTGCCAGCAGCTTGGGGCAGCGGGGGGCCTACGAGCAGTACTTC. It specifies CASSLGQRGAYEQYF.

The chain couples TRBV28 to TRBJ2-7; 9 bases align to TRBD2. The V gene end was trimmed by 7 bases and the J gene end by 11 bases; junction bases not matched to a gene: 12. Germline-derived CDR1 and CDR2 are MDHEN and SYDVKM. The CDR3 spans 13 residues. The CDR3 loop is CASTLGAGGREYF. The CDR3 nucleotides are TGTGCCAGCACCTTGGGAGCGGGCGGGAGGGAGTACTTC.

This clone occurred once. The chain has TRBV15 and TRBJ2-2; D is ambiguous. This CDR3 comprises 17 residues. Trimming removed 3 bases from V and 4 bases from J, with 18 bases in between. The germline V gene has CDR1 LNHNV and CDR2 YYDKDF (reference sequence). CDR3 nucleotides: TGTGCCACCAGCAGCCCGTCCTGGGCGCCTTCCACCGGGGAGCTGTTTTTT. It codes for CATSSPSWAPSTGELFF.

CDR3: CASSFQFITYEQYF. In DNA, the CDR3 is TGTGCCAGCAGCTTTCAGTTCATTACCTACGAGCAGTACTTC. The V gene is TRBV5-6, the J gene TRBJ2-7; D is unresolved. Germline loops: CDR1 SGHDT, CDR2 YYEEEE. The CDR3 has 14 amino acids. Trimming pared 2 bases from V and 2 bases from J, leaving 11 bases between. Filled out from reference TRBV5-6 and TRBJ2-7, the complete variable domain reads DAGVTQSPTHLIKTRGQQVTLRCSPKSGHDTVSWYQQALGQGPQFIFQYYEEEERQRGNFPDRFSGHQFPNYSSELNVNALLLGDSALYLCASSFQFITYEQYFGPGTRLTVT.

This sequence joins TRBV2 and TRBJ2-3, with D uncertain. The length of the CDR3 is 18 residues. V lost 0 bases to trimming and J lost 2 bases, with 18 bases between them. Germline lookup yields CDR1 SNHLY and CDR2 FYNNEI. The CDR3, as DNA: TGTGCCAGCAGTGAAGCCGGATTCTCATACGACAACACAGATACGCAGTATTTT. This gives the protein CASSEAGFSYDNTDTQYF.

The rearrangement joins TRBV28 to TRBJ1-2; the match to TRBD1 covers 7 bases. CDR1 is MDHEN and CDR2 is SYDVKM in the germline V gene. J gave up 8 bases and V 6 bases, and 18 bases lay outside the gene matches. The CDR3 covers 16 residues. CDR3 protein: CASSSLWDSELWGYTF. The CDR3 DNA sequence: TGTGCCAGCAGCTCACTTTGGGACAGTGAACTATGGGGCTACACCTTC.

The CDR3 nucleotides are TGTGCCAGCAGTTTTGTGGCAGGCGCGTCCGAGCAGTACTTC. Translating gives CASSFVAGASEQYF. This chain connects TRBV28 to TRBJ2-7; D uncertain. Between the trimmed V and J ends, which lost 3 bases and 6 bases, there was a span of 15 bases. Germline values: CDR1 MDHEN, CDR2 SYDVKM. CDR3 size: 14 residues.

V gene TRBV10-1 combines with J gene TRBJ2-7; 12 bases fit TRBD2. The V gene's germline CDR1 is WNHNN and CDR2 SYGVQD (reference sequence). V gave up 7 bases and J gave up 2 bases; unmatched junction bases: 6. CDR3 size: 15 residues. The chain's CDR3 is CASNRRLAGAYEQYF. CDR3 DNA sequence: TGCGCCAGCAACAGAAGACTAGCGGGAGCCTACGAGCAGTACTTC.

This CDR3 is CASSQDSTGFMQETQYF. CDR3 DNA sequence: TGCGCCAGCAGCCAAGATTCGACAGGGTTTATGCAAGAGACCCAGTACTTC. The chain has TRBV4-1 and TRBJ2-5; 7 bases are shared with TRBD1. The germline V gene has CDR1 MGHRA and CDR2 YSYEKL. The V gene end was trimmed by 0 bases and the J gene end by 2 bases; junction bases not matched to a gene: 9. The CDR3 contains 17 residues.

The chain employs TRBV18 and TRBJ2-1, with a weak D call TRBD1 (7 bases). The V gene's germline CDR1 is KGHSH and CDR2 LQKENI. CDR3 length equals 17 residues. Trimming removed 3 bases at V and 2 bases at J, with 17 bases between. CDR3 residues: CASSPAQGGVAYNEQFF. The CDR3 coding sequence is TGTGCCAGCTCACCCGCCCAGGGGGGAGTGGCCTACAATGAGCAGTTCTTC.

Notes on this clone: This sample includes further DNA sequences coding for the same CDR3. This chain uses TRBV7-3 with TRBJ2-4; 9 bases match TRBD1. V was clipped by 5 bases and J by 6 bases; unmatched bases: 5. Germline CDR1 and CDR2: SGHTA and FQGTGA. The CDR3 totals 14 residues. The CDR3 nucleotides are TGTGCCAGCAGCCCAGGGACAGGGTCAAACATTCAGTACTTC. Protein sequence: CASSPGTGSNIQYF.

This clone was observed a few times. CDR3 in DNA: TGTGCCAGCAGTTTATCGTTGCTTGTAGAGGGAGGCTTTCCCGGGGAGCTGTTTTTT. Translating it yields CASSLSLLVEGGFPGELFF. The chain links TRBV27 to TRBJ2-2; D is perhaps TRBD2 (6 bases). Trimming pared 0 bases from V and 6 bases from J, leaving 23 bases between. The CDR3 length is 19 residues. CDR1 is MNHEY, CDR2 SMNVEV, per germline (reference sequence).

The genes are TRBV29-1 and TRBJ1-1; no firm D call. This CDR3 comprises 13 residues. Germline CDR1 is SQVTM and CDR2 is ANQGSEA. V gave up 2 bases and J gave up 4 bases, with 11 bases separating them. CDR3 bases: TGCAGCGTTGAAAACTTTGAGGGCACTGAAGCTTTCTTT. It codes for CSVENFEGTEAFF.

This sequence joins TRBV30 and TRBJ2-5, with D possibly being TRBD1 or TRBD2 (6 bases each). Germline lookup yields CDR1 GTSNPN and CDR2 SVGIG (reference sequence). Trimming took off 8 bases at V and 1 base at J, with 8 bases between the two ends. The length of the CDR3 is 11 residues. The DNA for the CDR3 is TGTGCCGGGGGGCGCCAAGAGACCCAGTACTTC. Its protein is CAGGRQETQYF. The full variable domain, rest sourced from reference TRBV30 and TRBJ2-5, is SQTIHQWPATLVQPVGSPLSLECTVEGTSNPNLYWYRQAAGRGLQLLFYSVGIGQISSEVPQNLSASRPQDRQFILSSKKLLLSDSGFYLCAGGRQETQYFGPGTRLLVL.

CDR3 loop: CASSLEGTGRGETQYF. CDR3 sequence (DNA): TGTGCCAGCAGTTTAGAGGGCACCGGGAGGGGAGAGACCCAGTACTTC. This chain uses TRBV27 with TRBJ2-5, with 8 bases fitting TRBD2. CDR3 length: 16 residues. Looked up from germline, CDR1 is MNHEY and CDR2 is SMNVEV (reference sequence). V was pared by 2 bases and J by 4 bases, with 9 bases of the junction left unmatched.

The chain joins TRBV5-4 to TRBJ2-3; TRBD1 agrees at 9 bases. V shed 6 bases and J 4 bases; nucleotides not matched to a gene: 9. Germline lookup yields CDR1 SGHNT and CDR2 YYREEE (reference sequence). The length of the CDR3 is 15 residues. The CDR3 sequence: CASNKFGTGPDTQYF. The DNA for the CDR3 is TGTGCCAGCAACAAGTTTGGGACAGGGCCAGATACGCAGTATTTT.

The genes are TRBV18 and TRBJ2-1; 7 positions match TRBD2. V dropped 0 bases and J dropped 9; count of bases not matched to a gene: 5. Looked up from germline, CDR1 is KGHSH and CDR2 is LQKENI. The CDR3 length is 14 residues. The CDR3 region has the DNA TGTGCCAGCTCACCACCGGTGGGAGGGAGTGAGCAGTTCTTC. Its translation is CASSPPVGGSEQFF.

The V call is TRBV18, the J call TRBJ2-7; D gene unclear. The germline gives CDR1 KGHSH, CDR2 LQKENI. V was clipped by 4 bases and J by 0 bases, with 7 bases between them. The CDR3 has 13 residues. CDR3 residues: CASSLQSSYEQYF. CDR3 bases: TGTGCCAGCTCACTACAGAGCTCCTACGAGCAGTACTTC.

The chain combines TRBV18 with TRBJ2-1; 7 nucleotides match TRBD2. CDR1 and CDR2 from the germline V gene are KGHSH and LQKENI. The CDR3 covers 17 residues. V trimming: 1 base; J trimming: 0 bases; junction bases outside the gene matches: 6. CDR3 DNA: TGTGCCAGCTCACCACGTCTAGCGGCCAGCTCCTACAATGAGCAGTTCTTC. Its protein is CASSPRLAASSYNEQFF.

The chain uses TRBV6-5 and TRBJ2-1; a possible D gene is TRBD1 (5 bases). With 6 bases removed from V and 4 bases from J, the gap between germline ends came to 10 bases. Germline assignment: CDR1 MNHEY and CDR2 SVGAGI. The CDR3 covers 13 residues. This CDR3 reads CASSQGTYNEQFF. In nucleotides, the CDR3 is TGTGCCAGCAGCCAGGGTACGTACAATGAGCAGTTCTTC.